This T cell receptor beta chain derives from a study of T cell repertoires in cytomegalovirus infection. Background on the study: Selected CMV epitopes included recently identified HLA-C-restricted ones as well as well-studied HLA-B-restricted ones. From public TCR beta signatures came an indication of both CMV infection and matching HLA type.

As to this clonotype: Its antigen is unidentified.

TCRdb independently ran MiXCR on the reads; one entry per CDR3 protein. This table has about 770,000 distinct CDR3 sequences, almost 30% appearing once. The receptor was derived from a human donor in good health (CMV status not recorded). Some clones in this sample may be carry-over from other donors' samples. Sample: cultured CD8+ T cells from PBMCs, taken from culture after CMV antigen stimulation.

CDR3 sequence (DNA): TGCGCCAGCAGCCAAGGGCTCGCGAGCACAGATACGCAGTATTTT. It is translated as CASSQGLASTDTQYF. The V call is TRBV4-3, the J call TRBJ2-3; D uncertain. Trimming cost V 1 base and J 0 bases, with 8 bases left between them. This CDR3 spans 15 amino acids. The germline V gene has CDR1 LGHNA and CDR2 YSLEER.